The 21 T cell receptor beta chains below come from one sample, sequenced in a study of T-cell memory formation after mild COVID-19. From the 5' RACE reads, TCRdb called clonotypes with MiXCR, one entry per CDR3 protein. The sample has 400,000 or so distinct CDR3 sequences, 15% to 20% seen once. The sample comprised PBMCs or a T cell subset sorted from them (not recorded which). Receptors originate from an adult woman who had mild COVID-19 (a few samples of this study predate the infection). Cell type and time point are not known.

The chain combines TRBV7-9 with TRBJ2-5; 8 bases line up with TRBD2. CDR1 and CDR2 (germline): SEHNR, FQNEAQ (reference sequence). V lost 4 bases, J lost 5 bases, and 9 bases stayed unmatched. The CDR3 loop spans 15 amino acids. The CDR3 nucleotides are TGTGCCAGCAGCTCGTGGAGTAGCGGGATTGAGACCCAGTACTTC. Translation: CASSSWSSGIETQYF.

This clonotype occurred a few times. The J gene is TRBJ1-1, the V gene TRBV12-3 or TRBV12-4; perhaps TRBD1 as D (6 bases). The V and J ends lost 2 bases and 4 bases respectively, with 11 bases between them. CDR3 size: 14 residues. The DNA of the CDR3 is TGTGCCAGCAGTTTATCAGGGGCGTTCACTGAAGCTTTCTTT. Protein: CASSLSGAFTEAFF.

The chain recombines TRBV12-3 or TRBV12-4 with TRBJ2-3, with a tentative D call TRBD2 (5 bases). The ends were cut back, 5 bases at V and 4 bases at J, with 10 bases in the middle. This CDR3 spans 13 amino acids. CDR3 nucleotides: TGTGCCAGCAGTACCACACTAGCAGATACGCAGTATTTT. Protein product: CASSTTLADTQYF.

This chain uses TRBV6-6 with TRBJ2-7, with 8 nucleotides matching TRBD1. With 8 bases clipped from V and 5 bases from J, the junction kept 5 bases outside the gene matches. CDR3 length equals 12 residues. Germline loops: CDR1 MNHNY, CDR2 SVGAGI (reference sequence). The CDR3 coding sequence is TGTGCCAGCGGGGGACAGGCCAACGAGCAGTACTTC. This sequence encodes CASGGQANEQYF.

The CDR3 here is CASRPLAGGRNEQFF. Written as DNA, the CDR3 is TGTGCCAGCAGACCCCTAGCGGGAGGGCGGAATGAGCAGTTCTTC. The chain has TRBV12-3 or TRBV12-4 and TRBJ2-1, with 12 bases that match TRBD2. The junction had 7 bases not matched to a gene; V was cut back by 6 bases and J by 7 bases. This CDR3 contains 15 residues.

The chain carries TRBV12-3 or TRBV12-4 and TRBJ2-7, with TRBD1 matching over 8 bases. Germline trimming cut 7 bases from V and 3 bases from J; bases unmatched to any gene: 8. CDR3 length equals 14 residues. The CDR3 reads CASKLQQGGYEQYF. The DNA of the CDR3 is TGTGCCAGCAAACTCCAACAGGGGGGCTACGAGCAGTACTTC.

This clonotype was counted between two and nine times. V is TRBV4-2 and J is TRBJ2-1; 10 nucleotides match TRBD2. Germline assignment: CDR1 LGHNA and CDR2 YNFKEQ. This CDR3 contains 16 residues. With V trimmed by 0 bases and J by 8 bases, 7 bases remained unmatched. In DNA form, the CDR3 reads TGTGCCAGCAGCCAAGATGGAGCGGGGGGGTCCTATGAGCAGTTCTTC. Translating gives CASSQDGAGGSYEQFF.

The chain links TRBV7-2 to TRBJ2-5; D remains ambiguous. Germline V gene lookup returns CDR1 SGHTA and CDR2 FQGNSA. The CDR3 spans 15 residues. Trimming stripped 6 bases from V and 1 base from J, with 15 bases between. The CDR3 DNA is TGTGCCAGCAGATCCGGACCGTGGGGCCAAGAGACCCAGTACTTC. This sequence encodes CASRSGPWGQETQYF.

This rearrangement joins TRBV3-1 to TRBJ2-6; 9 bases match TRBD2. Per the germline V gene, CDR1 is LGHDT and CDR2 is YNNKEL (reference sequence). This CDR3 has 18 amino acids. After removal of 1 base from V and 0 bases from J, the junction contained 4 bases not matched to a gene. As DNA, the CDR3 is TGTGCCAGCAGCCAAGCTAAGCGGGGGGCCTCTGGGGCCAACGTCCTGACTTTC. Residues: CASSQAKRGASGANVLTF.

CDR3 region: CSARAPVNTGELFF. The CDR3 bases are TGCAGTGCTAGAGCCCCAGTAAACACCGGGGAGCTGTTTTTT. V usage is TRBV20-1 and J usage is TRBJ2-2, with no clear D. Germline CDR1 and CDR2: DFQATT and SNEGSKA (reference sequence). This CDR3 has 14 residues. V was cut by 1 base and J by 2 bases, with 8 bases left in between.

This clonotype was picked up a small number of times. V usage is TRBV12-3 or TRBV12-4 and J usage is TRBJ2-3; 12 bases fit TRBD2. The trim removed 4 bases at V and 5 bases at J, leaving 7 bases unmatched. This CDR3 region has 16 residues. The CDR3 DNA is TGTGCCAGCAGTTGGGGACAGACTAGCGGGAGAGATACGCAGTATTTT. It encodes CASSWGQTSGRDTQYF.

This clonotype has a handful of counts. The rearrangement links TRBV20-1 to TRBJ2-3; D is possibly TRBD2 (6 bases). This CDR3 spans 14 amino acids. The V and J ends lost 2 bases and 2 bases respectively, with 11 bases between them. From germline, CDR1 is DFQATT and CDR2 SNEGSKA (reference sequence). CDR3: CSARSVADTDTQYF. CDR3 nucleotides: TGCAGTGCTAGATCTGTAGCGGACACAGATACGCAGTATTTT.

The rearrangement joins TRBV7-9 to TRBJ2-5; D remains ambiguous. CDR1 is SEHNR, CDR2 FQNEAQ, per germline (reference sequence). Trimming cost V 5 bases and J 2 bases, with 12 bases left between them. CDR3 length: 14 amino acids. In nucleotides, the CDR3 is TGTGCCAGCAGCGTAGGCTTGGCACAAGAGACCCAGTACTTC. Protein sequence: CASSVGLAQETQYF. The full variable domain, rest sourced from reference TRBV7-9 and TRBJ2-5, is DTGVSQNPRHKITKRGQNVTFRCDPISEHNRLYWYRQTLGQGPEFLTYFQNEAQLEKSRLLSDRFSAERPKGSFSTLEIQRTEQGDSAMYLCASSVGLAQETQYFGPGTRLLVL.

The rearrangement uses TRBV27 and TRBJ1-1; perhaps TRBD1 as D (6 bases). CDR1 is MNHEY and CDR2 is SMNVEV in the germline V gene (reference sequence). This CDR3 comprises 16 residues. Trimming left V 3 bases short and J 3 bases short, with 17 bases between. Here the CDR3 reads CASSFTAGALDTEAFF. In nucleotides, the CDR3 is TGTGCCAGCAGTTTCACAGCAGGGGCGCTGGACACTGAAGCTTTCTTT.

There are many counts of this clonotype. This chain joins TRBV12-3 or TRBV12-4 and TRBJ1-2, with D tentatively TRBD1 (6 bases). This CDR3 spans 11 amino acids. Trimming cost V 9 bases and J 4 bases, with 9 bases left between them. The CDR3 loop reads CASSDSYGYTF. In nucleotides, the CDR3 is TGTGCCAGTTCGGACAGCTATGGCTACACCTTC.

This clonotype has only a few counts. The V call is TRBV5-1, the J call TRBJ1-1; weak D call: TRBD1 (5 bases). Trimming pared 0 bases from V and 5 bases from J, leaving 14 bases between. The CDR3 loop spans 15 amino acids. Germline V gene data show CDR1 as SGHRS and CDR2 as YFSETQ. The CDR3 loop reads CASSLGGVGGTEAFF. CDR3 sequence (DNA): TGCGCCAGCAGCTTGGGGGGGGTCGGTGGGACTGAAGCTTTCTTT.

The chain couples TRBV4-1 to TRBJ1-6, with D unresolved. CDR1 is MGHRA and CDR2 is YSYEKL in the germline V gene. CDR3 length: 16 amino acids. The V gene lost 8 bases and the J gene lost 5 bases, with 19 bases spanning the gap. The CDR3 bases are TGCGCCAGCCGTAAGGGTAGAGCTCGGGATAATTCACCCCTCCACTTT. Amino acids: CASRKGRARDNSPLHF.

The V call is TRBV7-2, the J call TRBJ2-1; TRBD2 aligns across 8 bases. This CDR3 comprises 14 residues. Germline V gives CDR1 SGHTA, CDR2 FQGNSA. V lost 5 bases and J lost 8; bases outside the gene matches: 8. CDR3 DNA sequence: TGTGCCAGCAGCCTCGGGGGGGGGCGAGATGAGCAGTTCTTC. This translates into CASSLGGGRDEQFF. Combining the CDR3 with reference TRBV7-2 and TRBJ2-1 gives the whole variable domain GAGVSQSPSNKVTEKGKDVELRCDPISGHTALYWYRQSLGQGLEFLIYFQGNSAPDKSGLPSDRFSAERTGGSVSTLTIQRTQQEDSAVYLCASSLGGGRDEQFFGPGTRLTVL.

The chain couples TRBV4-3 to TRBJ1-2; D is uncertain. CDR3 size: 14 residues. Per the germline V gene, CDR1 is LGHNA and CDR2 is YSLEER. V was cut by 0 bases and J by 4 bases, with 9 bases left in between. The CDR3 region is CASSQETGSYGYTF. The CDR3 bases are TGCGCCAGCAGCCAAGAAACCGGGAGCTATGGCTACACCTTC.

The genes are TRBV18 and TRBJ2-7; a weak D match, TRBD1 (6 bases). Germline V CDR1 and CDR2: KGHSH, LQKENI. This CDR3 is 12 amino acids long. V was shortened by 3 bases and J by 6 bases, with 9 bases between the two germline ends. The CDR3 here is CASSPRRGEQYF. The CDR3 DNA follows: TGTGCCAGCTCACCGCGCAGGGGCGAGCAGTACTTC.

The CDR3 protein is CASSSRGRTQYF. CDR3 DNA: TGTGCCAGCAGTTCCAGGGGAAGGACCCAGTACTTC. This chain connects TRBV12-3 or TRBV12-4 to TRBJ2-5; the D gene is possibly TRBD1 (6 bases). The CDR3 length is 12 residues. Trimming took 4 bases from V and 7 from J, leaving 10 bases between them.